Here is one TCR beta chain with its context. Its antigen is currently unknown. Losses at the gene ends were 2 bases for V and 5 bases for J; bases not matched to a gene: 8. The germline V gene encodes CDR1 SQVTM and CDR2 ANQGSEA. The CDR3 has 14 amino acids. Libraries were prepared by immunoSEQ multiplex PCR; TCRdb keeps only in-frame clonotypes and omits some of them. The data hold about 15,000 clones, with 84% observed a single time. This specimen comes from a study of STAT3 mutations in large granular lymphocyte leukemia. Findings and caveats of the study: In T-cell large granular lymphocyte leukemia, about half of patients showed multiple immunodominant subclonotypes. Differing intervals and regimens complicate linking therapy response to clone burden. Suggested: STAT3 mutation was not the ancestral event for these clonal expansions. A small but highly pathogenic clone may have been missed.

Sequenced: peripheral blood mononuclear cells. The gene calls are TRBV29-1 and TRBJ1-2; 7 bases fit TRBD1. This TCR came from a man between 45 and 60 years old with T-cell large granular lymphocyte leukemia. Some clones in this sample may be carry-over from other donors' samples. The CDR3, as DNA: TGCAGCGTTGAATTTAAGGACAGGAGTTATGGCTACACCTTC. Protein: CSVEFKDRSYGYTF.